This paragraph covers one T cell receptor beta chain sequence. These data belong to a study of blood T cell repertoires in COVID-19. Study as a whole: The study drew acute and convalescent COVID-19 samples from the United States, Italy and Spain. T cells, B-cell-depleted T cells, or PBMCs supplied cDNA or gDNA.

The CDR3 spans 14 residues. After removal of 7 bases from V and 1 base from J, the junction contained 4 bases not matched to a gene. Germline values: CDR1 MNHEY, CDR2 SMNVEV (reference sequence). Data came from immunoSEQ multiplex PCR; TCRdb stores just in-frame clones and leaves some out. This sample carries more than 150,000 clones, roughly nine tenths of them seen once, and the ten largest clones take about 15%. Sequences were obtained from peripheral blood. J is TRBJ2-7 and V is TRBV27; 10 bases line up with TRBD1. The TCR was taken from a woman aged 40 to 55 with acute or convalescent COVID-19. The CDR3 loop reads CASTGTGDSYEQYF. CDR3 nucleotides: TGTGCCAGCACCGGGACAGGGGATTCCTACGAGCAGTACTTC.